These 29 T cell receptor beta chains were all obtained from the same sample, sequenced in a study of blood T cell repertoires in COVID-19. The table came from immunoSEQ multiplex PCR; TCRdb's copy has only in-frame clones and leaves some out. This sample has over 200,000 clones, with about 80% found just once. Source material: peripheral blood. The receptors derive from an elderly woman with acute or convalescent COVID-19.

V and J are TRBV11-2 and TRBJ1-5; D gene unclear. V shed 1 base and J shed 5 bases, with 12 bases lying between them. The CDR3 contains 15 residues. CDR1 is SGHAT and CDR2 is FQNNGV in the germline V gene. The CDR3 DNA reads TGTGCCAGCAGCTTAGGGACGGCGGACTATCAGCCCCAGCATTTT. It encodes CASSLGTADYQPQHF.

The chain joins TRBV3-1 (or the pseudogene TRBV3-2) to TRBJ1-2, with TRBD1 identical over 7 bases. Trimming took 2 bases from V and 5 from J; bases not matched to a gene: 2. The CDR3 covers 13 residues. The germline gives CDR1 LGHDT, CDR2 YNNKEL (reference sequence). The CDR3 loop is CASSQTGEYGYTF. The DNA for the CDR3 is TGTGCCAGCAGCCAAACAGGGGAGTATGGCTACACCTTC.

A single count supports this clone. The V call is TRBV2, the J call TRBJ2-3, with a tentative D call TRBD2 (7 bases). Germline lookup yields CDR1 SNHLY and CDR2 FYNNEI. Trimming shortened V by 4 bases and J by 1 base, and 15 bases separated the two germline ends. This CDR3 is 16 amino acids long. CDR3 in amino acids: CASSGNLGGGTDTQYF. Written as DNA, the CDR3 is TGTGCCAGCAGTGGCAATTTAGGGGGGGGCACAGATACGCAGTATTTT.

This clone showed up just once. The chain has TRBV25-1 and TRBJ2-1, with D possibly being TRBD2 (5 bases). CDR1 and CDR2 (germline): MGHDK, SYGVNS. V lost 5 bases, J lost 6 bases, and 14 bases lay in between. CDR3 length: 14 residues. CDR3 region: CASSPSRGFNEQFF. CDR3 DNA: TGTGCCAGCAGTCCCTCGAGAGGGTTCAATGAGCAGTTCTTC.

This clone was detected a few times. The rearrangement joins TRBV7-2 to TRBJ1-1; no clear D gene. The CDR3 has 15 residues. The V end lost 4 bases, the J end lost 0 bases, and 12 bases lay between the germline ends. Germline values: CDR1 SGHTA, CDR2 FQGNSA. The CDR3 DNA is TGTGCCAGCAGCTCTAGTGGAGGAATGAACACTGAAGCTTTCTTT. The encoded protein is CASSSSGGMNTEAFF.

The sample holds many counts of this clone. The chain recombines TRBV11-3 with TRBJ2-2; TRBD1 aligns across 9 bases. This CDR3 contains 17 residues. V lost 5 bases to trimming and J lost 0 bases; unmatched junction nucleotides: 7. Germline V gene data show CDR1 as SGHNT and CDR2 as YENEEA. The CDR3, as DNA: TGTGCCAGCAGCCCTAGAGGACAGGGGACGAACACCGGGGAGCTGTTTTTT. It specifies CASSPRGQGTNTGELFF.

The rearrangement joins TRBV19 to TRBJ1-5; 8 bases line up with TRBD1. The CDR3 spans 16 residues. Trimming cost V 5 bases and J 0 bases; bases outside gene matches: 6. Germline assignment: CDR1 LNHDA and CDR2 SQIVND (reference sequence). CDR3 in amino acids: CASSSPDRASNQPQHF. DNA of the CDR3: TGTGCCAGTAGTTCCCCGGACAGGGCTAGCAATCAGCCCCAGCATTTT.

The V and J genes are TRBV19 and TRBJ2-3; D might be TRBD1 (7 bases). Germline CDR1 is LNHDA and CDR2 is SQIVND (reference sequence). Trimming took off 3 bases at V and 6 bases at J, with 19 bases between the two ends. The CDR3 totals 16 residues. The CDR3 loop reads CASSIPGGKAPDTQYF. In nucleotides, the CDR3 is TGTGCCAGTAGTATCCCAGGGGGGAAGGCTCCCGATACGCAGTATTTT.

This chain connects TRBV9 to TRBJ2-1, with a weak D call TRBD2 (6 bases). From germline, CDR1 is SGDLS and CDR2 YYNGEE. V was cut by 0 bases and J by 7 bases, with 14 bases left in between. This CDR3 spans 15 amino acids. The chain's CDR3 is CASSVGGLMGNEQFF. CDR3 nucleotide sequence: TGTGCCAGCAGCGTAGGAGGACTAATGGGGAATGAGCAGTTCTTC.

This chain joins TRBV27 and TRBJ1-4, with D maybe TRBD1 (6 bases). Germline values: CDR1 MNHEY, CDR2 SMNVEV (reference sequence). The CDR3 sequence is 17 residues long. Trimming shortened V by 1 base and J by 5 bases, and 17 bases separated the two germline ends. The CDR3 coding sequence is TGTGCCAGCAGTTTATTGGGGAGCAGGGGCGGGAATGAAAAACTGTTTTTT. It encodes CASSLLGSRGGNEKLFF.

This chain's CDR3 is CASSPGQGAFRKTQYF. As DNA, the CDR3 is TGTGCCAGCAGTCCGGGACAGGGGGCATTTAGAAAGACCCAGTACTTC. This chain links TRBV28 with TRBJ2-5, with TRBD1 matching over 12 bases. The CDR3 covers 16 residues. The junction had 10 bases not matched to a gene; V was cut back by 5 bases and J by 6 bases. Per germline, CDR1 MDHEN and CDR2 SYDVKM.

This chain joins TRBV2 and TRBJ1-1; tentatively, D is TRBD1 (5 bases). Germline CDR1 is SNHLY and CDR2 is FYNNEI. Deletions cut 6 bases from V and 6 bases from J, with 11 bases between. CDR3 length equals 12 residues. DNA of the CDR3: TGTGCCAGCAGGGCCGAAGGGGCTGAAGCTTTCTTT. This sequence encodes CASRAEGAEAFF.

The chain couples TRBV9 to TRBJ1-2; no clear D. Germline V gene lookup returns CDR1 SGDLS and CDR2 YYNGEE. V was shortened by 3 bases and J by 3 bases, with 9 bases between the two germline ends. This CDR3 region has 13 residues. In nucleotides, the CDR3 is TGTGCCAGCAGCGAACAGCCCGACTATGGCTACACCTTC. Translation: CASSEQPDYGYTF.

V usage is TRBV18 and J usage is TRBJ2-2; maybe TRBD2 (6 bases). V was shortened by 4 bases and J by 6 bases, with 12 bases between the two germline ends. This CDR3 is 14 amino acids long. Germline V CDR1 and CDR2: KGHSH, LQKENI. Written as DNA, the CDR3 is TGTGCCAGCTCACGGGACTCCATCGCCGGGGAGCTGTTTTTT. Its translation: CASSRDSIAGELFF.

V and J are TRBV5-6 and TRBJ1-1; the match to TRBD1 covers 7 bases. Trimming at V came to 4 bases and at J to 1 base, leaving 7 bases not matched to a gene. Germline V gene data show CDR1 as SGHDT and CDR2 as YYEEEE. The CDR3 runs 15 residues. This CDR3 reads CASSPGQRWNTEAFF. CDR3 DNA: TGTGCCAGCAGCCCGGGACAGAGATGGAACACTGAAGCTTTCTTT.

The chain combines TRBV19 with TRBJ1-5; 7 bases align to TRBD1. CDR1 LNHDA and CDR2 SQIVND come from the germline V gene (reference sequence). The CDR3 contains 14 residues. J was trimmed by 2 bases and V by 8 bases; bases with no gene match: 6. This CDR3 reads CASSQGIGNQPQHF. The CDR3 region has the DNA TGTGCCAGTTCACAGGGGATCGGCAATCAGCCCCAGCATTTT.

This chain joins TRBV5-1 and TRBJ1-1; 12 nucleotides line up with TRBD1. The CDR3 sequence is 17 residues long. The germline V gene has CDR1 SGHRS and CDR2 YFSETQ. With 2 bases clipped from V and 6 bases from J, the junction kept 11 bases outside the gene matches. CDR3 residues: CASSFSRDRGLSSEAFF. Written as DNA, the CDR3 is TGCGCCAGCAGCTTCTCCCGGGACAGGGGGCTTAGCTCTGAAGCTTTCTTT.

The rearrangement links TRBV6-2 or TRBV6-3 to TRBJ2-7; 10 nucleotides line up with TRBD2. After removal of 7 bases from V and 0 bases from J, the junction contained 21 bases not matched to a gene. Germline CDR1 is MNHEY and CDR2 is SVGEGT. The length of the CDR3 is 20 residues. The CDR3 nucleotides read TGTGCCAGCACCCCTAGGATTTCTGGACTAGCGGACTTGAGCTCCTACGAGCAGTACTTC. It is translated as CASTPRISGLADLSSYEQYF.

The J gene is TRBJ2-1, the V gene TRBV11-1; D is ambiguous. The CDR3 is made up of 15 amino acids. Germline CDR1 reads SGHAT; CDR2 reads FQDESV (reference sequence). Trimming pared 0 bases from V and 1 base from J, leaving 7 bases between. CDR3 amino acids: CASSLAPLSYNEQFF. The DNA of the CDR3 is TGTGCCAGCAGCTTAGCCCCCCTTTCCTACAATGAGCAGTTCTTC.

This clone has just one count. The rearrangement links TRBV19 to TRBJ1-2; TRBD1 aligns across 7 bases. There are 14 residues in the CDR3. The germline V gene encodes CDR1 LNHDA and CDR2 SQIVND (reference sequence). Losses at the gene ends were 5 bases for V and 4 bases for J; bases not matched to a gene: 7. CDR3 loop: CASSHRDRTYGYTF. CDR3 bases: TGTGCCAGTAGTCACCGGGACAGAACCTATGGCTACACCTTC.

This clone was detected a few times. This chain links TRBV2 with TRBJ2-7; 7 nucleotides align to TRBD2. CDR3 size: 15 residues. Germline values: CDR1 SNHLY, CDR2 FYNNEI. V was pared by 5 bases and J by 4 bases, with 11 bases of the junction left unmatched. In nucleotides, the CDR3 is TGTGCCAGCAGTTGGATAGGCACCGGGGGGTACGAGCAGTACTTC. As protein: CASSWIGTGGYEQYF.

The chain combines TRBV5-1 with TRBJ2-7; 9 bases map to TRBD1. Losses at the gene ends were 1 base for V and 4 bases for J; bases not matched to a gene: 3. The CDR3 spans 14 residues. In germline, CDR1 is SGHRS, CDR2 YFSETQ. The CDR3 protein is CASSLTGQGYEQYF. CDR3 DNA: TGCGCCAGCAGCTTGACTGGACAGGGGTACGAGCAGTACTTC. Full variable domain (outside the CDR3, taken from reference TRBV5-1 and TRBJ2-7): KAGVTQTPRYLIKTRGQQVTLSCSPISGHRSVSWYQQTPGQGLQFLFEYFSETQRNKGNFPGRFSGRQFSNSRSEMNVSTLELGDSALYLCASSLTGQGYEQYFGPGTRLTVT.

The chain joins TRBV5-5 to TRBJ1-2; D ambiguous. Looked up from germline, CDR1 is SGHKS and CDR2 is YYEKEE (reference sequence). The CDR3 extends over 13 amino acids. Trimming left V 0 bases short and J 8 bases short, with 11 bases between. CDR3 bases: TGTGCCAGCAGCTTGGTTGAGAGATGGGGCTACACCTTC. Residues: CASSLVERWGYTF.

This chain links TRBV2 with TRBJ2-4; 7 bases line up with TRBD1. Germline CDR1 SNHLY, CDR2 FYNNEI. V lost 10 bases to trimming and J lost 0 bases; unmatched junction nucleotides: 9. This CDR3 is 15 amino acids long. The CDR3 sequence: CATQGGGLAKNIQYF. As DNA, the CDR3 is TGTGCCACCCAAGGGGGCGGCTTAGCCAAAAACATTCAGTACTTC.

The rearrangement uses TRBV2 and TRBJ2-7, with 11 bases matching TRBD2. Unmatched junction bases numbered 10, after V lost 6 bases and J lost 6 bases. The germline V gene encodes CDR1 SNHLY and CDR2 FYNNEI. The CDR3 is made up of 15 amino acids. The CDR3 spells CASSADSGGASEQYF. The CDR3 region has the DNA TGTGCCAGCAGCGCAGATAGCGGGGGGGCGAGCGAGCAGTACTTC.

The V gene is TRBV7-9, the J gene TRBJ1-1, with D perhaps TRBD1 (5 bases). The germline V gene has CDR1 SEHNR and CDR2 FQNEAQ (reference sequence). CDR3 size: 17 residues. V was cut by 3 bases and J by 0 bases, with 17 bases left in between. CDR3 residues: CASSFPGETVMNTEAFF. In DNA form, the CDR3 reads TGTGCCAGCAGCTTCCCCGGCGAGACAGTGATGAACACTGAAGCTTTCTTT. Looking up the rest from reference TRBV7-9 and TRBJ1-1 gives the full variable domain: DTGVSQNPRHKITKRGQNVTFRCDPISEHNRLYWYRQTLGQGPEFLTYFQNEAQLEKSRLLSDRFSAERPKGSFSTLEIQRTEQGDSAMYLCASSFPGETVMNTEAFFGQGTRLTVV.

This chain joins TRBV7-9 and TRBJ2-1, with TRBD1 as a possible D gene (5 bases). In germline, CDR1 is SEHNR, CDR2 FQNEAQ (reference sequence). This CDR3 is 15 amino acids long. The V end lost 1 base, the J end lost 10 bases, and 17 bases lay between the germline ends. CDR3 sequence (DNA): TGTGCCAGCAGCTTAGGTCAGGGCCTGGGGATGGAGCAGTTCTTC. This gives the protein CASSLGQGLGMEQFF.

V gene TRBV7-9 combines with J gene TRBJ2-7; 9 nucleotides match TRBD2. Germline V CDR1 and CDR2: SEHNR, FQNEAQ (reference sequence). The J segment lost 1 base and the V segment lost 5 bases, leaving 12 bases of the junction unmatched. The CDR3 consists of 17 residues. This CDR3 reads CASSPLPRAGGSYEQYF. CDR3 DNA sequence: TGTGCCAGCAGCCCTCTCCCTCGAGCGGGAGGATCCTACGAGCAGTACTTC.

As for this clone: The junction departs from the called germline gene at one end, perhaps through a read error. This chain joins TRBV3-1 (or the pseudogene TRBV3-2) and TRBJ2-7; TRBD1 matches 8 bases. Germline loops: CDR1 LGHDT, CDR2 YNNKEL (reference sequence). The CDR3 length is 11 residues. CDR3 amino acids: CASSADRAVDF. In DNA, the CDR3 is TGTGCCAGCAGCGCGGACAGGGCTGTGGACTTC.